Reported below is one T cell receptor (beta chain). Its antigen is undetermined. This sample was included in a study of human T cells and chemical hapten exposure. General study points: TCRs exceeding a frequency of 1 in 1000 stayed unchanged under DPC sensitization.

Trimming shortened V by 5 bases and J by 1 base, and 11 bases separated the two germline ends. The CDR3 is made up of 15 amino acids. CDR1 is SGHVS, CDR2 FQNEAQ, per germline. The library attached unique molecular identifiers to individual cDNA molecules. TCRdb ran MiXCR on the RACE reads and lists one entry per CDR3 protein. The table has roughly 120,000 distinct CDR3 sequences, roughly 13% seen once. Stated time point: pre-sensitization, week 0. Treatment: therapeutic diphenylcyclopropenone sensitization with weekly scalp DPC. Each patch-test visit's blood sample preceded patch application. The study drew its donors from alopecia patients who were 18 to 70 years old and suitable for DPC.

The chain couples TRBV7-8 to TRBJ2-2; D remains ambiguous. This receptor was taken from a young woman with alopecia areata. Some clones in this sample may be carry-over from other donors' samples. The specimen was whole blood, collected in connection with sensitization to the hapten diphenylcyclopropenone (DPC). CDR3 region: CASSQDPVNTGELFF. The CDR3 region has the DNA TGTGCCAGCAGCCAAGATCCAGTGAACACCGGGGAGCTGTTTTTT.